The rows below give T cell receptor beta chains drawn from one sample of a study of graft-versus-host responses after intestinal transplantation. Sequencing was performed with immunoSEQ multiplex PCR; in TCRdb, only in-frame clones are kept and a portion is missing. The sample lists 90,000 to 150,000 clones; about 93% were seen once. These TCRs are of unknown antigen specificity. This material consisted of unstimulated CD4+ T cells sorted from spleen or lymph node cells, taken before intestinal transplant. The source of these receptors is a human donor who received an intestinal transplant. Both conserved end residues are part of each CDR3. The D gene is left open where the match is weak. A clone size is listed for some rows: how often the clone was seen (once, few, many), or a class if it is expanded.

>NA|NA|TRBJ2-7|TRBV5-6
CASSLVGRDYEQYF
TGTGCCAGCAGCTTGGTTGGCAGGGACTACGAGCAGTACTTC
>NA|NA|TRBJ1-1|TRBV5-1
CASSLSDRSNTEAFF
TGCGCCAGCAGCCTAAGCGACAGATCGAACACTGAAGCTTTCTTT
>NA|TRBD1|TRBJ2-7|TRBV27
CASSLVGQGPSGDEQYF
TGTGCCAGCAGTTTAGTGGGACAGGGTCCTTCTGGGGACGAGCAGTACTTC
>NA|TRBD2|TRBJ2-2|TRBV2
CASSRSFIGTSGRGTGELFF
TGTGCCAGCAGTCGAAGTTTTATTGGGACTAGCGGGAGGGGCACCGGGGAGCTGTTTTTT
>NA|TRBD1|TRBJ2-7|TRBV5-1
CASSLYPGQGLYEQYF
TGCGCCAGCAGCTTGTACCCGGGACAGGGACTCTACGAGCAGTACTTC
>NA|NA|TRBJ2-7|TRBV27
CASSVPGVFSYEQYF
TGTGCCAGCAGTGTCCCAGGGGTCTTTTCCTACGAGCAGTACTTC
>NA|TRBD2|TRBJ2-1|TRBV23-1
CASSQSSAGEGEQFF
TGCGCCAGCAGTCAATCGAGCGCGGGGGAAGGTGAGCAGTTCTTC
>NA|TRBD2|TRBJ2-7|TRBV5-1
CASSWGLATDEQYF
TGCGCCAGCAGCTGGGGACTAGCGACGGATGAGCAGTACTTC
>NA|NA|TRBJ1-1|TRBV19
CASSTHREAYTEAFF
TGTGCCAGTAGTACCCACAGGGAGGCGTACACTGAAGCTTTCTTT
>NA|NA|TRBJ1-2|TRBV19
CASSIARNYGYTF
TGTGCCAGTAGTATTGCTCGAAACTATGGCTACACCTTC
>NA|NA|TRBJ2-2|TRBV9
CTPRGGRTTGELFF
TGTACTCCTAGGGGGGGACGGACCACCGGGGAGCTGTTTTTT
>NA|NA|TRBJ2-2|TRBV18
CASSPRTGTIIPLNTGELFF
TGTGCCAGCTCACCGAGGACCGGGACAATCATCCCCTTGAACACCGGGGAGCTGTTTTTT
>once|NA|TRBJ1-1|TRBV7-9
CASSLNPSPRDTEAFF
TGTGCCAGCAGCTTAAACCCCAGTCCCCGGGACACTGAAGCTTTCTTT
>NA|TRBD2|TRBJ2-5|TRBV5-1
CASSAGLAGGVETQYF
TGCGCCAGCAGCGCAGGACTAGCGGGAGGGGTAGAGACCCAGTACTTC
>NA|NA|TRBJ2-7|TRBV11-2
CASSPGGVLAAYEQYF
TGTGCCAGCAGCCCAGGAGGGGTGTTAGCGGCCTACGAGCAGTACTTC
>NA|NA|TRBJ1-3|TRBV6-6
CASSYSGSSGNTIYF
TGTGCCAGCAGTTACTCAGGGAGCTCTGGAAACACCATATATTTT
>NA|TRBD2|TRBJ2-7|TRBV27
CASSFTRLAGHPYEQYF
TGTGCCAGCAGTTTTACCAGACTAGCGGGACATCCCTACGAGCAGTACTTC
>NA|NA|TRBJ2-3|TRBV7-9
CASSSRDFTDTQYF
TGTGCCAGCAGTAGCCGGGACTTCACAGATACGCAGTATTTT
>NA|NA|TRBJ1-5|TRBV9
CASSVGIGAQVGQPQHF
TGTGCCAGCAGCGTAGGTATCGGGGCCCAAGTCGGTCAGCCCCAGCATTTT
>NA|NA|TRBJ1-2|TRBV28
CASSLSDYGYTF
TGTGCCAGCAGTTTATCAGATTATGGCTACACCTTC
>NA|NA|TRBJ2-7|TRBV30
CAWMREGYEQYF
TGTGCCTGGATGAGGGAAGGGTACGAGCAGTACTTC
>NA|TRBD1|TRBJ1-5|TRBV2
CASSEGRRGLSQPQHF
TGTGCCAGCAGTGAAGGACGGAGGGGGCTGAGTCAGCCCCAGCATTTT
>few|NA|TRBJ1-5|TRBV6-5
CACRPDRSNQPQHF
TGTGCCTGCCGCCCGGACCGTAGCAATCAGCCCCAGCATTTT
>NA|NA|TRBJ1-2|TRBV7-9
CASSLGPGGGGYTF
TGTGCCAGCAGCTTAGGCCCGGGAGGCGGTGGCTACACCTTC
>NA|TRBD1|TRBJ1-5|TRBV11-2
CASSPGPGQGGNQPQHF
TGTGCCAGCAGCCCCGGACCGGGACAGGGTGGTAATCAGCCCCAGCATTTT
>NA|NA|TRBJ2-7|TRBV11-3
CASSLDPPGRGNYEQYF
TGTGCCAGCAGCTTAGATCCCCCCGGCAGGGGAAACTACGAGCAGTACTTC